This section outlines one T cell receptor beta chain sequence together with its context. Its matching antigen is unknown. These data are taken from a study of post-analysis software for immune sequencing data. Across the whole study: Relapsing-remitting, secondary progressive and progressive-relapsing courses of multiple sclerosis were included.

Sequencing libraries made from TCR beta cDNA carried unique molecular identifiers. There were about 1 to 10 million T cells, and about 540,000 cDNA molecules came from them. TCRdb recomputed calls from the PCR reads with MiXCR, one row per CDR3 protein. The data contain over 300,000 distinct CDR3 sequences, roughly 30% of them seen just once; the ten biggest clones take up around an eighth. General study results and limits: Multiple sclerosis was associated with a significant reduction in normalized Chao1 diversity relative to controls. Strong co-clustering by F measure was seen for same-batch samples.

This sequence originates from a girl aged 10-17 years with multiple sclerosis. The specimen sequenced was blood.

The CDR3 loop reads CASSAVDTDTQYF. In DNA form, the CDR3 reads TGCGCCAGCAGTGCGGTCGACACAGATACGCAGTATTTT. The rearrangement uses TRBV10-1 and TRBJ2-3, with D unresolved. Per the germline V gene, CDR1 is WNHNN and CDR2 is SYGVQD (reference sequence). Trimming took 4 bases from V and 2 from J, leaving 7 bases between them. The CDR3 length is 13 residues.